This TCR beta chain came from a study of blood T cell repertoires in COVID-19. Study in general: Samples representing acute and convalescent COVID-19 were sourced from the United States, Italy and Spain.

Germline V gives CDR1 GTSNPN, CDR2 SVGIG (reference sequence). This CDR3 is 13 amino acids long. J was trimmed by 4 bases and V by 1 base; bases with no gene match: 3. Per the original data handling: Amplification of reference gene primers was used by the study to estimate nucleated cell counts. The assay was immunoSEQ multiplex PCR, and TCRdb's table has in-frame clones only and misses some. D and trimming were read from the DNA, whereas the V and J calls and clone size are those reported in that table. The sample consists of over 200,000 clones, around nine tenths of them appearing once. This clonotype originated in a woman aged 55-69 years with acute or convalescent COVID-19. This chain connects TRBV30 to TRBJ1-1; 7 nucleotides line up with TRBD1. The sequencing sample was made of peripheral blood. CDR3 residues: CAWSGQGGTEAFF. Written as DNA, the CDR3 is TGTGCCTGGAGTGGGCAGGGGGGCACTGAAGCTTTCTTT. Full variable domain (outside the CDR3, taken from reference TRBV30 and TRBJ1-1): SQTIHQWPATLVQPVGSPLSLECTVEGTSNPNLYWYRQAAGRGLQLLFYSVGIGQISSEVPQNLSASRPQDRQFILSSKKLLLSDSGFYLCAWSGQGGTEAFFGQGTRLTVV.